The 25 T cell receptor beta chains reported below all come from one sample, sequenced in a study of post-analysis software for immune sequencing data. Findings and limits, study-wide: TRBV5-6, TRBV5-1 and TRBV20-1 belonged to a set of about 5 TRBV segments that were more frequent in patients than controls.

Unique molecular identifiers tagged the TCR beta cDNA libraries. TCRdb fed the PCR reads into MiXCR, producing one record per CDR3 protein. The repertoire holds hundreds of thousands of distinct CDR3 sequences, with 25% to 30% as singletons. Their antigen targets remain unknown. The specimen sequenced was blood. These receptors were taken from a girl aged 5 to 17 with multiple sclerosis.

This clonotype has a single count. The CDR3 nucleotides are TGTGCCAGCAGCTTGCCCGGGGCCCTAGGGGGGAGTCAGTTCTTC. Translated, it gives CASSLPGALGGSQFF. The chain couples TRBV7-2 to TRBJ2-1; D may match TRBD1 or TRBD2 (6 bases each). The V end lost 3 bases, the J end lost 13 bases, and 22 bases lay between the germline ends. The germline V gene encodes CDR1 SGHTA and CDR2 FQGNSA. The CDR3 has 15 residues. Based on the CDR3 plus reference TRBV7-2 and TRBJ2-1, the full variable domain is GAGVSQSPSNKVTEKGKDVELRCDPISGHTALYWYRQSLGQGLEFLIYFQGNSAPDKSGLPSDRFSAERTGGSVSTLTIQRTQQEDSAVYLCASSLPGALGGSQFFGPGTRLTVL.

This chain connects TRBV9 to TRBJ1-2, with a possible D match to TRBD1 (5 bases). Looked up from germline, CDR1 is SGDLS and CDR2 is YYNGEE. The length of the CDR3 is 12 residues. V lost 4 bases and J 8 bases, leaving 12 bases between the germline ends. The CDR3 sequence is CASSPMGRGYTF. CDR3 coding DNA: TGTGCCAGCAGCCCCATGGGACGAGGCTACACCTTC.

This clonotype was seen only a few times. The rearrangement uses TRBV28 and TRBJ2-7; TRBD2 is a possible D gene (5 bases). Trimming shortened V by 2 bases and J by 7 bases, and 12 bases separated the two germline ends. Germline V gene lookup returns CDR1 MDHEN and CDR2 SYDVKM. CDR3 length: 13 residues. The CDR3 DNA sequence: TGTGCCAGCAGTTTAAGTCGATCGGGGGAGCAGTACTTC. Its protein is CASSLSRSGEQYF.

This chain connects TRBV19 to TRBJ1-5; unclear D gene. This CDR3 spans 13 amino acids. The germline V and J ends were trimmed by 6 bases and 0 bases, with 6 bases remaining between them. The germline V gene encodes CDR1 LNHDA and CDR2 SQIVND (reference sequence). CDR3 DNA: TGTGCCAGTAGGGGGAATAGCAATCAGCCCCAGCATTTT. Translation: CASRGNSNQPQHF.

The V and J genes are TRBV20-1 and TRBJ2-1; D may correspond to TRBD1 or TRBD2 (5 bases each). Trimming removed 2 bases from V and 13 bases from J, with 24 bases in between. Germline V gene data show CDR1 as DFQATT and CDR2 as SNEGSKA (reference sequence). The CDR3 is 15 amino acids. Here the CDR3 DNA reads TGCAGTGCTAGACCGTGGGACGGGCATACGGAGACCCAGTTCTTC. It encodes CSARPWDGHTETQFF.

As regards this clonotype: At one end, the junction sequence differs from germline, possibly due to a read error. This chain uses TRBV12-3 or TRBV12-4 with TRBJ2-3; 7 nucleotides agree with TRBD1. The CDR3 contains 14 residues. The CDR3, as DNA: TGTGCCAGCACTAGGACAGGATACACAGATACGGAGTATTTT. This encodes CASTRTGYTDTEYF.

The table lists this clonotype with a few counts. CDR3 amino acids: CSARDSGRVVTGELFF. In nucleotides, the CDR3 is TGCAGTGCTAGAGATTCAGGAAGGGTAGTAACCGGGGAGCTGTTTTTT. The chain employs TRBV20-1 and TRBJ2-2, with D uncertain. The CDR3 contains 16 residues. Between the trimmed V and J ends, which lost 0 bases and 5 bases, there was a span of 16 bases. Germline CDR1 DFQATT, CDR2 SNEGSKA (reference sequence).

As to this clonotype: This may stem from a read error, because a much larger clone lies one nucleotide away. The V gene is TRBV18, the J gene TRBJ1-5; 7 bases are a match to TRBD1. This CDR3 is built from 16 residues. Losses at the gene ends were 5 bases for V and 0 bases for J; bases not matched to a gene: 7. CDR1 and CDR2 from the germline V gene are KGHSH and LQKENI. The CDR3 nucleotides are TGTGCCAGCTCATCGTACAGGGGCGATAGCAATCAGCCCCAGCATTTT. It translates to CASSSYRGDSNQPQHF.

The J gene is TRBJ2-1, the V gene TRBV12-3 or TRBV12-4; 10 nucleotides align to TRBD2. The ends lost 3 bases at V and 3 bases at J; junction bases unmatched: 5. The CDR3 sequence is 16 residues long. This CDR3 reads CASSFALAGDYNEQFF. The CDR3 DNA sequence: TGTGCCAGCAGTTTTGCCCTAGCGGGGGACTACAATGAGCAGTTCTTC.

The chain uses TRBV6-2 or TRBV6-3 and TRBJ1-1; D not certain. With 3 bases removed from V and 1 base from J, the gap between germline ends came to 6 bases. The CDR3 loop spans 13 amino acids. Germline CDR1 and CDR2: MNHEY and SVGEGT. The CDR3 coding sequence is TGTGCCAGCAGTTATGAAAGGAACACTGAAGCTTTCTTT. This gives the protein CASSYERNTEAFF.

Concerning this clonotype itself: The junction departs from the called germline gene at one end, perhaps through a read error. The rearrangement joins TRBV5-1 to TRBJ1-6; D is possibly TRBD1 (5 bases). Germline CDR1 and CDR2: SGHRS and YFSETQ. This CDR3 has 16 amino acids. The CDR3 DNA follows: TGCGCCAGCAGCTTGGGGGGCCCACCGGGAAATTCGCCCCTCCACTTT. Translation: CASSLGGPPGNSPLHF.

This chain joins TRBV20-1 and TRBJ2-1, with D perhaps matching TRBD2 (5 bases). The CDR3 is 12 amino acids. Germline V gene data show CDR1 as DFQATT and CDR2 as SNEGSKA (reference sequence). V dropped 1 base and J dropped 14 bases, with 15 bases sitting between them. CDR3 loop: CSARAQLEGEFF. The DNA of the CDR3 is TGCAGTGCTAGAGCCCAGCTAGAGGGTGAGTTCTTC.

The J gene is TRBJ2-7, the V gene TRBV15; D is possibly TRBD1 (5 bases). Per the germline V gene, CDR1 is LNHNV and CDR2 is YYDKDF (reference sequence). The CDR3 totals 16 residues. The germline V and J ends were trimmed by 1 base and 6 bases, with 19 bases remaining between them. The CDR3 reads CATSRVPKGIIGEQYV. The CDR3 DNA reads TGTGCCACCAGCAGAGTCCCTAAGGGGATTATTGGCGAGCAGTACGTC.

This chain uses TRBV10-3 with TRBJ2-6, with TRBD2 as a possible D gene (6 bases). Germline V gene lookup returns CDR1 ENHRY and CDR2 SYGVKD. Trimming left V 7 bases short and J 2 bases short, with 9 bases between. There are 14 residues in the CDR3. The CDR3: CAINGGTGANVLTF. CDR3 coding DNA: TGTGCCATCAACGGGGGAACTGGGGCCAACGTCCTGACTTTC.

The sample holds a few counts of this clonotype. The CDR3 is CAIRRGVGTETQYF. CDR3 nucleotides: TGTGCCATCCGACGTGGGGTCGGCACAGAGACCCAGTACTTC. This chain uses TRBV10-3 with TRBJ2-5; D is ambiguous. Trimming pared 8 bases from V and 4 bases from J, leaving 17 bases between. CDR3 length: 14 residues. Germline V gene sequence: CDR1 ENHRY, CDR2 SYGVKD.

The J gene is TRBJ2-3, the V gene TRBV4-2, with TRBD1 matching 10 bases. With 9 bases clipped from V and 3 bases from J, the junction kept 12 bases outside the gene matches. Germline CDR1 reads LGHNA; CDR2 reads YNFKEQ. CDR3 length: 16 amino acids. The CDR3 sequence is CASVVPGQGRTDTQYF. CDR3 sequence (DNA): TGTGCCAGTGTGGTACCGGGACAGGGGAGAACAGATACGCAGTATTTT.

This clonotype was detected ten times or more. The rearrangement joins TRBV29-1 to TRBJ2-5, with 7 bases aligning to TRBD2. The CDR3 length is 15 residues. V shed 6 bases, J shed 2 bases, and the junction held 12 bases outside the gene matches. Germline CDR1 is SQVTM and CDR2 is ANQGSEA. CDR3 sequence reads: CSVQLSRGGQETQYF. The CDR3 bases are TGCAGCGTCCAACTAAGTCGGGGAGGGCAAGAGACCCAGTACTTC.

The V call is TRBV9, the J call TRBJ2-7; D perhaps matches TRBD1 (5 bases). V lost 4 bases and J lost 3, with 17 bases in between. CDR1 and CDR2 from the germline V gene are SGDLS and YYNGEE. This CDR3 spans 15 amino acids. In DNA form, the CDR3 reads TGTGCCAGCAGCCTAACAGGTTCAGGGTTCTACGAGCAGTACTTC. It encodes CASSLTGSGFYEQYF.

The rearrangement joins TRBV7-9 to TRBJ2-2; D possibly corresponds to TRBD2 (6 bases). The CDR3 is 15 residues long. V lost 4 bases to trimming and J lost 7 bases, with 16 bases between them. CDR1 is SEHNR and CDR2 is FQNEAQ in the germline V gene (reference sequence). Here the CDR3 reads CASSSGGGSIGELFF. CDR3 sequence (DNA): TGTGCCAGCAGCTCCGGTGGGGGGAGCATCGGGGAGCTGTTTTTT.

The chain carries TRBV5-1 and TRBJ1-4, with a weak D call TRBD1 (5 bases). Looked up from germline, CDR1 is SGHRS and CDR2 is YFSETQ. The ends were cut back, 0 bases at V and 1 base at J, with 7 bases in the middle. The CDR3 spans 15 residues. In nucleotides, the CDR3 is TGCGCCAGCAGCTTGGTGGGGCAAACTAATGAAAAACTGTTTTTT. Protein sequence: CASSLVGQTNEKLFF.

This clonotype was picked up a small number of times. The V and J genes are TRBV20-1 and TRBJ1-2, with D hard to call. V was shortened by 0 bases and J by 6 bases, with 5 bases between the two germline ends. The CDR3 covers 11 residues. The germline gives CDR1 DFQATT, CDR2 SNEGSKA (reference sequence). The CDR3 loop is CSAREGNGYTF. CDR3 sequence (DNA): TGCAGTGCTAGAGAAGGGAATGGCTACACCTTC.

The rearrangement links TRBV12-3 or TRBV12-4 to TRBJ2-1; TRBD2 is a possible D gene (5 bases). CDR3 length: 12 residues. The V end lost 5 bases, the J end lost 10 bases, and 12 bases lay between the germline ends. CDR3 sequence reads: CASSGGYEEQFF. CDR3 coding DNA: TGTGCCAGCAGTGGCGGGTACGAGGAGCAGTTCTTC.

This clonotype was seen at least ten times. V usage is TRBV12-3 or TRBV12-4 and J usage is TRBJ2-4; no clear D gene. CDR3 size: 13 residues. Trimming cost V 1 base and J 6 bases, with 7 bases left between them. The DNA of the CDR3 is TGTGCCAGCAGTTTAGATCGAGGAAACATTCAGTACTTC. Its translation is CASSLDRGNIQYF.

This clonotype was found once. This likely comes from a read error, as the CDR3 has no conserved phenylalanine or tryptophan at its end. The chain joins TRBV7-2 to TRBJ2-4; D is uncertain. The end of the DNA is better explained by TRBJ2-7, so the J call may be wrong. The CDR3 runs 15 residues. Germline CDR1 and CDR2: SGHTA and FQGNSA. In DNA form, the CDR3 reads TGTGCCAGCAGCTTCCCCCTTACCGGTGCCTACGAGCAGTACATC. Encoded protein: CASSFPLTGAYEQYI.

In DNA, the CDR3 is TGTGCCAGTAGAACGGACAGCGTAGGCTGGAATGAGCAGTACTTC. This encodes CASRTDSVGWNEQYF. The chain combines TRBV19 with TRBJ2-5, with TRBD1 as a possible D gene (6 bases). Trimming left V 6 bases short and J 11 bases short, with 25 bases between. The CDR3 contains 15 residues. CDR1 and CDR2 (germline): LNHDA, SQIVND (reference sequence).